The next 25 T cell receptor beta chains were all read from a single sample in a study of T cell responses to AZD1222 COVID-19 vaccine. Repertoires were generated with immunoSEQ multiplex PCR, while TCRdb's copy carries only in-frame clones and drops some. Of approximately 100,000 clones listed, approximately 90% are singletons. The sequencing here drew on peripheral blood, taken on day 0 of AZD1222 vaccination. Receptors were obtained from an adult in good health.

For the CDR3, the DNA is TGTGCCAGCAGCCCCGGACAGGGATACGAAAAACTGTTTTTT. It yields the protein CASSPGQGYEKLFF. J is TRBJ1-4 and V is TRBV6-5; 8 nucleotides align to TRBD1. V lost 6 bases and J lost 8; bases outside the gene matches: 8. This CDR3 has 14 residues. CDR1 is MNHEY, CDR2 SVGAGI, per germline.

The chain combines TRBV19 with TRBJ1-2; 9 bases agree with TRBD1. V shed 2 bases and J 2 bases; nucleotides not matched to a gene: 3. This CDR3 spans 15 amino acids. Germline V gene lookup returns CDR1 LNHDA and CDR2 SQIVND (reference sequence). CDR3 nucleotide sequence: TGTGCCAGTAGTATAACCGGGACAGGGAACTATGGCTACACCTTC. Its translation is CASSITGTGNYGYTF.

The chain is built from TRBV12-3 or TRBV12-4 and TRBJ1-2; D call uncertain. There are 13 residues in the CDR3. Trimming took off 2 bases at V and 2 bases at J, with 6 bases between the two ends. CDR3 DNA: TGTGCCAGCAGTTTACGGATGAACTATGGCTACACCTTC. Encoded protein: CASSLRMNYGYTF.

J is TRBJ2-7 and V is TRBV5-8, with 8 bases matching TRBD1. Germline CDR1 and CDR2: SGHTS and YDEGEE. There are 14 residues in the CDR3. V trimming: 4 bases; J trimming: 2 bases; junction bases outside the gene matches: 5. The CDR3 sequence: CASSIRDRPYEQYF. CDR3 DNA sequence: TGTGCCAGCAGCATCCGGGACAGGCCCTACGAGCAGTACTTC.

The V gene is TRBV7-9, the J gene TRBJ2-2; TRBD2 agrees at 15 bases. Germline loops: CDR1 SEHNR, CDR2 FQNEAQ (reference sequence). The length of the CDR3 is 19 residues. V gave up 3 bases and J gave up 2 bases; unmatched junction bases: 7. CDR3 sequence reads: CASSFTRTSGGANTGELFF. The CDR3 region has the DNA TGTGCCAGCAGCTTCACTCGGACTAGCGGGGGGGCCAACACCGGGGAGCTGTTTTTT.

In this sample, this clone turned up a few times. The rearrangement joins TRBV10-3 to TRBJ1-1; D is uncertain. With 3 bases removed from V and 1 base from J, the gap between germline ends came to 6 bases. This CDR3 has 13 amino acids. Looked up from germline, CDR1 is ENHRY and CDR2 is SYGVKD. As DNA, the CDR3 is TGTGCCATCAGTGATAATCGGAACACTGAAGCTTTCTTT. Translation gives CAISDNRNTEAFF.

The CDR3 DNA is TGTGCCATCAGTGAGTCAAGCGGGGGGAGCTATGGTGAGCAGTTCTTC. The encoded protein is CAISESSGGSYGEQFF. J is TRBJ2-1 and V is TRBV10-3; 9 nucleotides match TRBD2. CDR1 is ENHRY and CDR2 is SYGVKD in the germline V gene. The junction had 9 bases not matched to a gene; V was cut back by 0 bases and J by 9 bases. CDR3 length: 16 amino acids.

The chain is built from TRBV19 and TRBJ1-2; 9 bases are shared with TRBD1. The CDR3 consists of 16 residues. Unmatched junction bases numbered 11, after V lost 5 bases and J lost 4 bases. Germline V lookup: CDR1 LNHDA, CDR2 SQIVND (reference sequence). Written as DNA, the CDR3 is TGTGCCAGTAGTCCCGGGACAGGGTTCGGACCCTATGGCTACACCTTC. Its protein is CASSPGTGFGPYGYTF.

The chain recombines TRBV14 with TRBJ1-1, with 9 bases matching TRBD1. The V segment lost 2 bases and the J segment 4 bases; nucleotides outside the gene matches: 14. Germline CDR1 SGHDN, CDR2 FVKESK. The CDR3 sequence is 18 residues long. The DNA of the CDR3 is TGTGCCAGCAGCCAACCGGGGACAGGGCTTACGTACGTCACTGAAGCTTTCTTT. Protein: CASSQPGTGLTYVTEAFF.

The chain employs TRBV7-2 and TRBJ2-1; D possibly corresponds to TRBD1 (6 bases). V was pared by 5 bases and J by 8 bases, with 19 bases between. This CDR3 has 15 residues. Looked up from germline, CDR1 is SGHTA and CDR2 is FQGNSA. CDR3 sequence (DNA): TGTGCCAGCAGCCCCAAGGGCGCAACAGGGTATGAGCAGTTCTTC. Protein product: CASSPKGATGYEQFF.

The chain uses TRBV7-6 and TRBJ1-2; 10 bases agree with TRBD1. This CDR3 is built from 15 residues. V trimming: 4 bases; J trimming: 4 bases; junction bases outside the gene matches: 6. Per the germline V gene, CDR1 is SGHVS and CDR2 is FNYEAQ. The CDR3 nucleotides are TGTGCCAGCAGCTCCGGGACAGGGGACGTCTATGGCTACACCTTC. Its translation: CASSSGTGDVYGYTF.

J is TRBJ1-6 and V is TRBV4-2; D uncertain. CDR3 length: 14 residues. The germline V gene has CDR1 LGHNA and CDR2 YNFKEQ. The V and J ends lost 6 bases and 5 bases respectively, with 11 bases between them. The DNA for the CDR3 is TGTGCCAGCAGGGGTGGTCAAAATAATTCACCCCTCCACTTT. Protein product: CASRGGQNNSPLHF.

The chain uses TRBV28 and TRBJ1-5; 8 bases are shared with TRBD1. J lost 11 bases, V lost 8 bases, and 14 bases had no gene match. Germline loops: CDR1 MDHEN, CDR2 SYDVKM. The CDR3 is 14 amino acids. CDR3 in DNA: TGTGCCAGCGGTGGGACAGGAGGTGGAGGTGCCCAGCATTTT. Amino acid sequence: CASGGTGGGGAQHF.

V and J are TRBV9 and TRBJ1-6, with no clear D. Germline V gene sequence: CDR1 SGDLS, CDR2 YYNGEE. V was trimmed by 0 bases and J by 3 bases, leaving 10 bases between them. The CDR3 length is 16 residues. CDR3 in DNA: TGTGCCAGCAGCGTAGAAGGGAACTTCTATAATTCACCCCTCCACTTT. Residues: CASSVEGNFYNSPLHF.

This clone turned up a few times. The chain links TRBV5-1 to TRBJ2-7, with TRBD1 matching over 11 bases. The V segment lost 2 bases and the J segment 6 bases; nucleotides outside the gene matches: 7. Germline V gene sequence: CDR1 SGHRS, CDR2 YFSETQ. The CDR3 length is 15 residues. CDR3 loop: CASSLIGTGGSEQYF. CDR3 sequence (DNA): TGCGCCAGCAGCTTAATCGGGACAGGGGGATCCGAGCAGTACTTC.

This clone was recorded a few times. This chain connects TRBV7-9 to TRBJ2-3, with unresolved D. From germline, CDR1 is SEHNR and CDR2 FQNEAQ (reference sequence). The CDR3 contains 15 residues. Trimming left V 1 base short and J 0 bases short, with 8 bases between. For the CDR3, the DNA is TGTGCCAGCAGCTTAGTAGGTGGGAGCACAGATACGCAGTATTTT. It translates to CASSLVGGSTDTQYF.

The V call is TRBV28, the J call TRBJ2-5; TRBD1 might be the D (6 bases). V lost 10 bases to trimming and J lost 2 bases, with 20 bases between them. This CDR3 has 15 amino acids. The germline V gene encodes CDR1 MDHEN and CDR2 SYDVKM. CDR3 in amino acids: CAITTTGTIQETQYF. The CDR3 region has the DNA TGTGCCATAACCACGACAGGCACTATACAAGAGACCCAGTACTTC. The complete variable domain, with remaining parts taken from reference TRBV28 and TRBJ2-5, reads DVKVTQSSRYLVKRTGEKVFLECVQDMDHENMFWYRQDPGLGLRLIYFSYDVKMKEKGDIPEGYSVSREKKERFSLILESASTNQTSMYLCAITTTGTIQETQYFGPGTRLLVL.

The chain joins TRBV19 to TRBJ2-5; D unresolved. The CDR3 has 15 amino acids. Per germline, CDR1 LNHDA and CDR2 SQIVND (reference sequence). The germline V and J ends were trimmed by 3 bases and 4 bases, with 15 bases remaining between them. The CDR3 here is CASSISLGGGETQYF. CDR3 DNA: TGTGCCAGTAGTATTTCTCTAGGTGGCGGAGAGACCCAGTACTTC.

The J gene is TRBJ1-2, the V gene TRBV18; D gene uncertain. Per germline, CDR1 KGHSH and CDR2 LQKENI. This CDR3 spans 13 amino acids. V lost 6 bases and J 4 bases, leaving 12 bases between the germline ends. The CDR3 sequence is CASSPGLSYGYTF. CDR3 nucleotide sequence: TGTGCCAGCTCCCCAGGACTGTCCTATGGCTACACCTTC.

V and J are TRBV7-9 and TRBJ2-7; TRBD2 might be the D (5 bases). The germline V gene has CDR1 SEHNR and CDR2 FQNEAQ (reference sequence). The CDR3 is 15 residues long. V was shortened by 5 bases and J by 3 bases, with 17 bases between the two germline ends. The CDR3 sequence is CASSPRVESDYEQYF. DNA for the CDR3: TGTGCCAGCAGCCCGAGGGTGGAATCGGACTACGAGCAGTACTTC.

The chain carries TRBV11-1 and TRBJ1-3, with D unclear. CDR1 is SGHAT and CDR2 is FQDESV in the germline V gene (reference sequence). CDR3 size: 13 residues. V lost 10 bases and J lost 0, with 10 bases in between. CDR3 bases: TGTGCCACCTCTACAGTCTCTGGAAACACCATATATTTT. This codes for CATSTVSGNTIYF.

The J gene is TRBJ2-7, the V gene TRBV3-1 (or the pseudogene TRBV3-2); D is perhaps TRBD1 (6 bases). The V and J ends lost 2 bases and 5 bases respectively, with 13 bases between them. This CDR3 has 14 residues. Looked up from germline, CDR1 is LGHDT and CDR2 is YNNKEL (reference sequence). The CDR3 region is CASSQSDRIDEQYF. CDR3 bases: TGTGCCAGCAGCCAATCCGACAGGATCGACGAGCAGTACTTC.

The rearrangement links TRBV6-1 to TRBJ1-3, with a possible D match to TRBD1 (5 bases). Germline V gives CDR1 MNHNS, CDR2 SASEGT. CDR3 length: 16 amino acids. V lost 2 bases and J 0 bases, leaving 11 bases between the germline ends. Here the CDR3 reads CASSELGQSSGNTIYF. CDR3 DNA: TGTGCCAGCAGTGAATTGGGGCAGAGCTCTGGAAACACCATATATTTT.

The V gene is TRBV7-9, the J gene TRBJ1-3; no definite D call. The CDR3 runs 12 residues. CDR1 and CDR2 from the germline V gene are SEHNR and FQNEAQ (reference sequence). Deletions cut 3 bases from V and 4 bases from J, with 4 bases between. The CDR3 sequence: CASSFTGNTIYF. DNA for the CDR3: TGTGCCAGCAGCTTTACAGGAAACACCATATATTTT.

The rearrangement links TRBV25-1 to TRBJ1-1; D gene ambiguous. CDR1 is MGHDK, CDR2 SYGVNS, per germline. The CDR3 is made up of 14 amino acids. Trimming stripped 1 base from V and 7 bases from J, with 13 bases between. The CDR3 nucleotides are TGTGCCAGCAGTGAATTTGGGGAGCGGCATGAAGCTTTCTTT. It is translated as CASSEFGERHEAFF.